This T cell receptor (beta chain) is drawn from a study of T-cell reconstitution after alpha-beta-depleted transplantation in children. The study's findings and limits: T-cell counts and diversity at one year following transplant were attributed mainly to newly produced T cells.

Worth noting for this clonotype: Its antigen is currently unknown.

Researchers prepared the TCRbeta library using unique molecular identifiers, the study reports. MiXCR, applied by TCRdb to the PCR reads, yields one record per CDR3 protein. Among roughly 120,000 distinct CDR3 sequences, 20% to 25% were seen once, and the ten largest hold roughly a tenth. The input for sequencing was PBMCs, mostly from graft donor cells, taken 180 days after TCRalphabeta/CD19-depleted stem cell transplant. The TCR comes from a male patient aged 2-15 years who had a stem cell transplant for chronic granulomatous disease, so the T cells may come from the graft donor.

This chain's CDR3 is CASSLIQGFGEQYF. CDR3 in DNA: TGTGCCAGCAGTTTAATACAGGGGTTCGGCGAGCAGTACTTC. The rearrangement uses TRBV27 and TRBJ2-7; 7 positions agree with TRBD1. The ends lost 2 bases at V and 6 bases at J; junction bases unmatched: 7. This CDR3 has 14 amino acids. Germline V gene sequence: CDR1 MNHEY, CDR2 SMNVEV (reference sequence).